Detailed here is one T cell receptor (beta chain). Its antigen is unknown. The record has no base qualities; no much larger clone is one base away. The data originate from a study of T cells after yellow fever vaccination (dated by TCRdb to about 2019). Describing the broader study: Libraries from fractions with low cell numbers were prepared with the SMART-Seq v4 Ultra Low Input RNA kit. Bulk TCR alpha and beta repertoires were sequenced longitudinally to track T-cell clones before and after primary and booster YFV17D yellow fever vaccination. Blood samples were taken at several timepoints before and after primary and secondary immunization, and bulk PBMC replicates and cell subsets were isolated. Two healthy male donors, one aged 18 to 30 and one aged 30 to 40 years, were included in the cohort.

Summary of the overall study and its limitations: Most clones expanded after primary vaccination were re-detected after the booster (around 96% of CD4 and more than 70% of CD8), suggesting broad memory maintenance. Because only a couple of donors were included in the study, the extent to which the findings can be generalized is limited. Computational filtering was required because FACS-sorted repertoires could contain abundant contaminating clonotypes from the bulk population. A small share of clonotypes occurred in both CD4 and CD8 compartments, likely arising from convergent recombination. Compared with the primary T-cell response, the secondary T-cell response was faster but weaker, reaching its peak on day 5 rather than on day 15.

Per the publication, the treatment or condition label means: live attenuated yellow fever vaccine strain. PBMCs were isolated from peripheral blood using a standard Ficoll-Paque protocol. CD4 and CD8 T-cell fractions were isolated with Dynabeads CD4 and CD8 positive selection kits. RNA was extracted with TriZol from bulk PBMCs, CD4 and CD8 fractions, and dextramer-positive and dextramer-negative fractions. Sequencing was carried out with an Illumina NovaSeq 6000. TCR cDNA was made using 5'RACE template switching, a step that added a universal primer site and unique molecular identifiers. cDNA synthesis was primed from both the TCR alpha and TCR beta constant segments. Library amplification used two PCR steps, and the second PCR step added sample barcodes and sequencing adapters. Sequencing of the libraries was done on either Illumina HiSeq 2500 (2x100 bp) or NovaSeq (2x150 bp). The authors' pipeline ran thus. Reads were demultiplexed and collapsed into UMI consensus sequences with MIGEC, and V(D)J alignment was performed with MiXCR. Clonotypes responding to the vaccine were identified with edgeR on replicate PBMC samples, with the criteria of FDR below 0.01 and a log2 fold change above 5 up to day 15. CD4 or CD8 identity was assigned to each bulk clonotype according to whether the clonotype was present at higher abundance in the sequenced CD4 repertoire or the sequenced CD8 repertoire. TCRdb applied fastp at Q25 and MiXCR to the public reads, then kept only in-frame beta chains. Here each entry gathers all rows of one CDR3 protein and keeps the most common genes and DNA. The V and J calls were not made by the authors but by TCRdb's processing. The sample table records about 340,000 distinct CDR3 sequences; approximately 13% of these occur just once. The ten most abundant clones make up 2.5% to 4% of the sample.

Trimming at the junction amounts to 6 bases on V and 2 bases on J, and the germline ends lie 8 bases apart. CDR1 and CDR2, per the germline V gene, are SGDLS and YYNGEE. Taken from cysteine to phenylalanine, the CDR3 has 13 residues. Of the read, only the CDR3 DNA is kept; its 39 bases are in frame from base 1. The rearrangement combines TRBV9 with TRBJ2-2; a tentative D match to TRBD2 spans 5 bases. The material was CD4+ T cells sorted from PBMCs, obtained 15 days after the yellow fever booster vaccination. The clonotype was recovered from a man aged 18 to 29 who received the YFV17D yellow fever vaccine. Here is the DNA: TGTGCCAGCAACCGGGGTAACACCGGGGAGCTGTTTTTT. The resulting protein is CASNRGNTGELFF.